Listed below are T cell receptor beta chains from one sample, sequenced in a study of blood T cell repertoires in COVID-19. Produced via immunoSEQ multiplex PCR; TCRdb's table is partial and in-frame only. The sample records 250,000 to 350,000 clones, roughly 90% being singletons. Sample: PBMCs or T cells enriched from blood (not recorded which). These receptors all stem from a woman aged 45 to 65 who had recovered from COVID-19. Each CDR3 is given with its conserved first and last residue. A D gene is named only where the DNA matches it firmly. Rows give clone size only sometimes, using once, few, many, or a class for an expanded clone.

>NA|NA|TRBJ2-1|12|TRBV19
CASSIRGNEQFF
TGTGCCAGTAGTATACGGGGCAATGAGCAGTTCTTC
>NA|NA|TRBJ1-1|17|TRBV27
CASSLYARSGMNTEAFF
TGTGCCAGCAGCTTATACGCCAGATCGGGGATGAACACTGAAGCTTTCTTT
>NA|few|TRBJ2-1|12|TRBV7-3
CASSSGYNEQFF
TGTGCCAGCAGCTCGGGGTACAATGAGCAGTTCTTC
>TRBD2|NA|TRBJ2-1|15|TRBV7-9
CASRRRLAGYNEQFF
TGTGCCAGCAGACGTCGACTAGCGGGGTACAATGAGCAGTTCTTC
>NA|NA|TRBJ1-4|15|TRBV2
CASKEVVATNEKLFF
TGTGCCAGCAAAGAGGTGGTTGCAACTAATGAAAAACTGTTTTTT
>NA|NA|TRBJ2-1|13|TRBV7-9
CASSFTIGGEQFF
TGTGCCAGCAGCTTCACAATAGGGGGTGAGCAGTTCTTC
>TRBD1|NA|TRBJ1-3|16|TRBV5-1
CASSLGGQVAGNTIYF
TGCGCCAGCAGCTTGGGCGGACAGGTTGCTGGAAACACCATATATTTT
>TRBD1|NA|TRBJ1-1|15|TRBV13
CASSQRQGVNTEAFF
TGTGCCAGCAGCCAAAGACAGGGCGTGAACACTGAAGCTTTCTTT
>NA|NA|TRBJ2-7|11|TRBV27
CASSTGNEQYF
TGTGCCAGCAGTACAGGGAACGAGCAGTACTTC
>TRBD2|NA|TRBJ2-7|15|TRBV29-1
CSVAGTTSGEYEQYF
TGCAGCGTTGCCGGGACAACTAGCGGGGAATACGAGCAGTACTTC
>TRBD1|NA|TRBJ1-6|14|TRBV2
CASERDRENSPLHF
TGTGCCAGCGAACGAGACAGGGAAAATTCACCCCTCCACTTT
>TRBD1|NA|TRBJ2-7|18|TRBV5-1
CASSLAHTGTGGNKEQYF
TGCGCCAGCAGCTTGGCCCATACTGGGACAGGGGGCAATAAAGAGCAGTACTTC
>TRBD2|NA|TRBJ2-1|17|TRBV14
CASSQDTSLAGDNEQFF
TGTGCCAGCAGCCAAGATACTTCACTAGCGGGAGACAATGAGCAGTTCTTC
>TRBD2|NA|TRBJ2-3|16|TRBV18
CASSPPSGVSTDTQYF
TGTGCCAGCTCACCACCTAGCGGGGTTAGCACAGATACGCAGTATTTT
>NA|NA|TRBJ2-3|17|TRBV9
CASSVVGAGLSTDTQYF
TGTGCCAGCAGCGTAGTCGGTGCGGGGCTAAGCACAGATACGCAGTATTTT
>NA|NA|TRBJ1-1|14|TRBV24-1
CATSPDSLVTEAFF
TGTGCCACCAGTCCGGACAGCCTAGTTACTGAAGCTTTCTTT
>TRBD2|NA|TRBJ2-1|19|TRBV19
CASSIDQGSGSPSYNEQFF
TGTGCCAGTAGTATAGATCAAGGTAGCGGGAGCCCCTCCTACAATGAGCAGTTCTTC
>TRBD1|NA|TRBJ2-7|16|TRBV24-1
CATSEDRDRGTYEQYF
TGTGCCACCAGTGAAGACCGGGACAGGGGAACCTACGAGCAGTACTTC
>NA|NA|TRBJ1-3|17|TRBV18
CASSPPNSLSSGNTIYF
TGTGCCAGCTCACCACCGAACAGTCTTAGCTCTGGAAACACCATATATTTT
>NA|NA|TRBJ1-5|17|TRBV4-1
CASSQEHGSSRGQPQHF
TGCGCCAGCAGCCAAGAACATGGATCCTCAAGAGGTCAGCCCCAGCATTTT
>TRBD2|once|TRBJ2-2|15|TRBV3-1/TRBV3-2
CASSRGLAGTGELFF
TGTGCCAGCAGCCGGGGACTAGCGGGAACCGGGGAGCTGTTTTTT
>TRBD2|once|TRBJ2-3|16|TRBV5-1
CASSSGGRKIGDTQYF
TGCGCCAGCAGCTCGGGGGGACGAAAAATAGGGGATACGCAGTATTTT
>TRBD1|NA|TRBJ1-1|14|TRBV28
CASSNGQANTEAFF
TGTGCCAGCAGTAATGGACAGGCTAACACTGAAGCTTTCTTT
>NA|few|TRBJ1-5|12|TRBV24-1
CATQGTNQPQHF
TGTGCCACCCAGGGAACCAATCAGCCCCAGCATTTT
>TRBD2|NA|TRBJ2-7|15|TRBV27
CASSIAGTSGSRQYF
TGTGCCAGCAGTATAGCCGGGACTAGCGGGTCACGGCAGTACTTC
>TRBD2|NA|TRBJ2-7|18|TRBV11-2
CASSPGTSGNQRSYEQYF
TGTGCCAGCAGCCCCGGGACTAGCGGGAATCAACGATCCTACGAGCAGTACTTC
>TRBD2|NA|TRBJ2-3|17|TRBV27
CASSPIAGGTSTDTQYF
TGTGCCAGCAGTCCAATAGCGGGAGGGACTAGCACAGATACGCAGTATTTT
>NA|NA|TRBJ2-7|15|TRBV28
CASSSGTAWRGEQYF
TGTGCCAGCAGTTCGGGGACCGCATGGCGGGGAGAGCAGTACTTC
>TRBD2|NA|TRBJ2-1|14|TRBV15
CATSRGRDYYEQFF
TGTGCCACCAGCAGAGGCCGGGACTATTATGAGCAGTTCTTC
>TRBD2|once|TRBJ2-2|12|TRBV28
CASLERDGELFF
TGTGCCAGCTTAGAGCGGGATGGGGAGCTGTTTTTT
>NA|NA|TRBJ1-1|14|TRBV7-2
CASSIRAGGTEAFF
TGTGCCAGCTCAATTAGGGCGGGCGGCACTGAAGCTTTCTTT
>NA|NA|TRBJ1-2|14|TRBV7-3
CASTSGGFGAGYTF
TGTGCCAGCACCTCCGGGGGGTTTGGCGCTGGCTACACCTTC
>NA|NA|TRBJ1-1|14|TRBV6-5
CASSQGGPNTEAFF
TGTGCCAGCAGCCAGGGCGGCCCTAACACTGAAGCTTTCTTT
>TRBD1|NA|TRBJ1-4|16|TRBV9
CASSATGVRANEKLFF
TGTGCCAGCAGTGCCACAGGGGTCCGGGCTAATGAAAAACTGTTTTTT
>TRBD1|NA|TRBJ1-1|15|TRBV18
CASSLTTGRNTEAFF
TGTGCCAGCTCACTTACGACAGGGCGGAACACTGAAGCTTTCTTT
>NA|NA|TRBJ1-1|14|TRBV27
CASSAAGLNTEAFF
TGTGCCAGCAGTGCCGCGGGGTTGAACACTGAAGCTTTCTTT
>NA|NA|TRBJ2-5|13|TRBV6-4
CATSPRPSETQYF
TGTGCCACCTCACCGCGCCCGTCGGAGACCCAGTACTTC
>TRBD1|once|TRBJ2-3|15|TRBV5-1
CASSFGDRDTDTQYF
TGCGCCAGCAGCTTTGGGGACAGGGACACAGATACGCAGTATTTT
>TRBD2|NA|TRBJ2-7|15|TRBV11-3
CASSLGPGGTYEQYF
TGTGCCAGCAGCTTAGGGCCGGGAGGGACCTACGAGCAGTACTTC
>NA|NA|TRBJ1-4|16|TRBV18
CASSPDLRRANEKLFF
TGTGCCAGCTCACCAGATCTCAGGAGGGCTAATGAAAAACTGTTTTTT
>TRBD1|NA|TRBJ1-4|17|TRBV28
CASRNPQGAGTNEKLFF
TGTGCCAGCCGAAATCCACAGGGGGCTGGAACTAATGAAAAACTGTTTTTT
>NA|NA|TRBJ2-1|16|TRBV24-1
CATSDLPGSQGNEQFF
TGTGCCACCAGTGATTTGCCTGGTAGCCAGGGCAATGAGCAGTTCTTC
>TRBD1|NA|TRBJ1-4|16|TRBV3-1/TRBV3-2
CASSQRSQGANEKLFF
TGTGCCAGCAGCCAAAGGTCACAGGGGGCTAATGAAAAACTGTTTTTT
>TRBD1|NA|TRBJ1-5|16|TRBV7-3
CASSPRTGKRDQPQHF
TGTGCCAGCAGCCCCCGGACAGGGAAAAGAGATCAGCCCCAGCATTTT
>NA|few|TRBJ2-7|14|TRBV5-4
CASSLVPSDYEQYF
TGTGCCAGCAGCTTGGTCCCTAGCGATTACGAGCAGTACTTC